This is a list of T cell receptor beta chains from one sample in a study of prognosis after radiotherapy for stage I lung cancer. TCRdb re-derived calls from the multiplex PCR reads in MiXCR, one entry per CDR3 protein. The table shows tens of thousands of distinct CDR3 sequences, with 26% occurring only once. The sample here was PBMCs, taken before or after stereotactic body radiation therapy (not recorded which). The receptors derive from a donor of 50 years or more with non-small cell lung cancer. Both conserved end residues are part of each CDR3. The D gene is left open where the match is weak. Size tells how often a clone was seen (once, few, many) or the class of an expanded clone, and some rows leave it out.

v_call,d_call,j_call,clone_size,cdr3_nt,cdr3_aa
TRBV6-2/TRBV6-3,.,TRBJ2-3,.,TGTGCCATCAGGGAGGAATTGGATACACAGTATTTT,CAIREELDTQYF
TRBV7-9,.,TRBJ1-3,many,TGTGCCAGCAGCCTCCGGGTTCCGGGTGACACCATATATTTT,CASSLRVPGDTIYF
TRBV29-1,TRBD1,TRBJ1-4,many,TGCAGCGTGCGGGACAGGGGCGGTGAAAAACTGTTTTTT,CSVRDRGGEKLFF
TRBV20-1,.,TRBJ1-2,many,TGCAGTGCTACCATAGACAGGAACTATGGCTACACCTTC,CSATIDRNYGYTF
TRBV6-2/TRBV6-3,.,TRBJ1-5,.,TGTGCCAGCAGTGAAGCGACGGCTACCCTTCAGGGTGCTTGGCAGTCCCAGCATTTT,CASSEATATLQGAWQSQHF
TRBV24-1,.,TRBJ1-5,many,TGTGCCACCAGTGATTTCAATAGCAATCAGCCCCAGCATTTT,CATSDFNSNQPQHF
TRBV9,.,TRBJ2-1,many,TGTGCCAGCAGCCCAGGAGTGGGGGGCCCCTACAATGAGCAGTTCTTC,CASSPGVGGPYNEQFF
TRBV28,TRBD1,TRBJ1-2,.,TGTGCCAGCAGTTACGCCTCCGACAGGGATGCATCTAACTATGGCTACACCTTC,CASSYASDRDASNYGYTF
TRBV6-1,.,TRBJ2-3,.,TGTGCCAGCATCGTAACGGCGTGGGGCACAGATACGCAGTATTTT,CASIVTAWGTDTQYF
TRBV7-2,.,TRBJ1-1,many,TGTGCCAGCAGCTTAGCCCACCGAAGGGCGGGCACTGAAGCTTTCTTT,CASSLAHRRAGTEAFF
TRBV6-1,.,TRBJ2-2,many,TGTGCCAGCAGAACGACAGGGAACACCGGGGAGCTGTTTTTT,CASRTTGNTGELFF
TRBV3-1,.,TRBJ1-1,many,TGTGCCAGCAGCCAAGGCCAATGGGGGGCGAACACTGAAGCTTTCTTT,CASSQGQWGANTEAFF
TRBV14,.,TRBJ1-2,many,TGTGCCAGCAGCGACAGTGTTAACTATGGCTACACCTTC,CASSDSVNYGYTF
TRBV29-1,.,TRBJ2-3,many,TGCAGCGTTGAAGTCCTCAACACAGATACGCAGTATTTT,CSVEVLNTDTQYF
TRBV4-1,.,TRBJ1-5,many,TGCGCCAGCAGCCAATCATACAGGGATCAGCCCCAGCATTTT,CASSQSYRDQPQHF
TRBV5-4,.,TRBJ2-4,.,TGTGCCAGCAGCACCGCGGGGGCGGCCAAAAACATTCAGTACTTC,CASSTAGAAKNIQYF
TRBV4-3,.,TRBJ1-2,many,TGCGCCAGCAGCCAAGTCGAGTCTAACTATGGCTACACCTTC,CASSQVESNYGYTF
TRBV5-1,.,TRBJ2-3,many,TGCGCCAGCAGCCCAGTTGGGGAAGAGCAGTATTTT,CASSPVGEEQYF
TRBV15,.,TRBJ1-3,many,TGTGCCACCAGCACCGGGGGGGGAAACACCATATATTTT,CATSTGGGNTIYF
TRBV6-9,TRBD2,TRBJ2-5,many,TGTGCCAGCAGTTACTCGAAAGGGACTAGCGGGGAAGAGACCCAGTACTTC,CASSYSKGTSGEETQYF